These 29 T cell receptor beta chains originate from one sample sequenced in a study of blood T cells in healthy people across ages (dated by TCRdb to the mid-2010s). Libraries were built with 5' RACE. Sequencing used an Illumina HiSeq 2500. The second PCR ran for roughly 6 to 11 cycles and used a J-beta primer mix along with a sample-barcoded 5' primer. Using fastp at Q25 and MiXCR, TCRdb reprocessed the public reads and kept productive beta chains. Under each unique CDR3 protein, matching rows form one entry showing the most common genes and DNA. The sample table contains over a million distinct CDR3 sequences; only one count was recorded for 35% to 45% of them. The ten largest clones capture about 4% of the sample. The sample was blood. The receptors were sampled from a woman aged 18-30 years in good health.

This chain links TRBV7-2 with TRBJ2-3, with 12 bases identical to TRBD2. Germline lookup yields CDR1 SGHTA and CDR2 FQGNSA. V shed 3 bases, J shed 6 bases, and the junction held 4 bases outside the gene matches. The CDR3 runs to 15 residues. The CDR3 spells CASSFPTSGGDTQYF. CDR3 sequence (DNA): TGTGCCAGCAGCTTCCCGACTAGCGGGGGTGATACGCAGTATTTT.

A few counts support this clonotype. CDR3 DNA sequence: TGCAGTGCTAGAGAAAGGGTGAAGGGAGAAGGTCAGCCCCAGCATTTT. Amino acids: CSARERVKGEGQPQHF. The rearrangement uses TRBV20-1 and TRBJ1-5, with no clear D. CDR3 length: 16 residues. Deletions cut 0 bases from V and 6 bases from J, with 18 bases between. Germline assignment: CDR1 DFQATT and CDR2 SNEGSKA (reference sequence).

The J gene is TRBJ2-7, the V gene TRBV27; D is perhaps TRBD1 or TRBD2 (6 bases each). Trimming took off 3 bases at V and 7 bases at J, with 13 bases between the two ends. The CDR3 totals 13 residues. From germline, CDR1 is MNHEY and CDR2 SMNVEV (reference sequence). This chain's CDR3 is CASSFGGTNEQYF. CDR3 sequence (DNA): TGTGCCAGCAGTTTCGGAGGGACAAATGAGCAGTACTTC.

This chain connects TRBV2 to TRBJ2-7; D not certain. Germline V gene sequence: CDR1 SNHLY, CDR2 FYNNEI. The V and J ends lost 7 bases and 7 bases respectively, with 17 bases between them. This CDR3 has 13 amino acids. The DNA of the CDR3 is TGTGCCAGCATTTCCGCGGTGGAGAGTGAGCAGTACTTC. Translation gives CASISAVESEQYF.

This clonotype turned up a few times. The V and J genes are TRBV27 and TRBJ1-5; 10 bases map to TRBD1. CDR1 is MNHEY, CDR2 SMNVEV, per germline (reference sequence). This CDR3 comprises 14 residues. V lost 5 bases, J lost 9 bases, and 7 bases stayed unmatched. CDR3 protein: CASSLGQGGWPQHF. CDR3 DNA: TGTGCCAGCAGTCTAGGACAGGGGGGTTGGCCCCAGCATTTT.

The table lists this clonotype with a few counts. The chain couples TRBV3-1 to TRBJ2-7, with 7 bases aligning to TRBD1. The CDR3 runs to 15 residues. Germline loops: CDR1 LGHDT, CDR2 YNNKEL (reference sequence). Trimming took 2 bases from V and 3 from J; bases not matched to a gene: 7. The CDR3 sequence: CASSQSGTAYYEQYF. CDR3 DNA sequence: TGTGCCAGCAGCCAATCCGGGACAGCATACTACGAGCAGTACTTC.

V gene TRBV5-1 combines with J gene TRBJ2-7; the match to TRBD1 covers 12 bases. This CDR3 is built from 16 residues. Trimming at V came to 8 bases and at J to 3 bases, leaving 12 bases not matched to a gene. The germline V gene has CDR1 SGHRS and CDR2 YFSETQ. Written as DNA, the CDR3 is TGCGCCAGTCGTCCTGGGACAGGGGGCCTCCTCTACGAGCAGTACTTC. It translates to CASRPGTGGLLYEQYF.

This clonotype came up once. V gene TRBV29-1 combines with J gene TRBJ2-4, with TRBD1 matching 7 bases. CDR3 length equals 14 residues. Trimming removed 1 base from V and 9 bases from J; junction bases left unmatched: 9. Germline V gene lookup returns CDR1 SQVTM and CDR2 ANQGSEA. CDR3 residues: CSVEVGQGVGIQYF. In DNA form, the CDR3 reads TGCAGCGTTGAAGTAGGGCAGGGGGTGGGCATTCAGTACTTC.

A remark on this clonotype: One junction end does not reproduce the germline sequence, and a read error may be involved. This chain joins TRBV14 and TRBJ2-7; D might be TRBD1 or TRBD2, each matching 5 bases. The J call may be incorrect, as the DNA end agrees better with TRBJ2-5. The CDR3 loop spans 13 amino acids. The germline V gene has CDR1 SGHDN and CDR2 FVKESK. CDR3 region: CVSSQSPGGTQYF. CDR3 sequence (DNA): TGTGTCAGCAGCCAAAGCCCTGGGGGGACCCAGTACTTC.

CDR3 protein: CASSSPSLTSYEQYF. Written as DNA, the CDR3 is TGTGCCAGCAGCTCCCCTAGTCTTACATCCTACGAGCAGTACTTC. The chain is built from TRBV7-9 and TRBJ2-7; D is unresolved. Germline assignment: CDR1 SEHNR and CDR2 FQNEAQ (reference sequence). Trimming pared 4 bases from V and 1 base from J, leaving 14 bases between. The CDR3 runs to 15 residues.

This clonotype turned up a few times. This chain joins TRBV29-1 and TRBJ2-3; D is uncertain. CDR1 is SQVTM and CDR2 is ANQGSEA in the germline V gene. The CDR3 contains 12 residues. The V end lost 8 bases, the J end lost 5 bases, and 14 bases lay between the germline ends. Here the CDR3 DNA reads TGCAGCCTCCGTGGCTATGTAGATACGCAGTATTTT. It is translated as CSLRGYVDTQYF.

The rearrangement links TRBV7-9 to TRBJ2-7; D unresolved. Germline V gene sequence: CDR1 SEHNR, CDR2 FQNEAQ (reference sequence). This CDR3 is 16 amino acids long. The ends were cut back, 5 bases at V and 0 bases at J, with 17 bases in the middle. The DNA for the CDR3 is TGTGCCAGCAGCCGCCCAGTTGTTGTGGGCTCCTACGAGCAGTACTTC. This codes for CASSRPVVVGSYEQYF.

This clonotype was recorded a few times. V is TRBV7-2 and J is TRBJ2-7; the match to TRBD2 covers 13 bases. J lost 0 bases, V lost 1 base, and 6 bases had no gene match. Germline values: CDR1 SGHTA, CDR2 FQGNSA. The CDR3 is made up of 18 amino acids. The CDR3 nucleotides read TGTGCCAGCAGCTTAGGACTAGCGGGAGGAGGCAGCTCCTACGAGCAGTACTTC. Translating it yields CASSLGLAGGGSSYEQYF.

Details on this clonotype: At one boundary the junction diverges from the germline segment, which might be a read error. V and J are TRBV7-2 and TRBJ1-2; D might be TRBD1 (5 bases). The V gene's germline CDR1 is SGHTA and CDR2 FQGNSA. This CDR3 contains 13 residues. CDR3 nucleotides: TGTGCCAGCAGCCCTGGGGGATGGTATGGCCACACCTTC. As protein: CASSPGGWYGHTF.

The chain couples TRBV7-6 to TRBJ1-2; D is uncertain. This CDR3 has 15 residues. Germline-derived CDR1 and CDR2 are SGHVS and FNYEAQ. V was pared by 1 base and J by 4 bases, with 13 bases between. CDR3 DNA sequence: TGTGCCAGCAGCTTAGGAACCGAGCCTCTCTATGGCTACACCTTC. It codes for CASSLGTEPLYGYTF.

The gene calls are TRBV29-1 and TRBJ2-5; D perhaps matches TRBD1 (5 bases). This CDR3 is built from 13 residues. CDR1 and CDR2 (germline): SQVTM, ANQGSEA. The V gene lost 8 bases and the J gene lost 5 bases, with 18 bases spanning the gap. The chain's CDR3 is CSCLVRSGETQYF. The CDR3 DNA sequence: TGCAGCTGCTTGGTGAGGTCAGGGGAGACCCAGTACTTC.

This clonotype appeared many times. Here the CDR3 reads CASSQRLVTSEQFF. The DNA of the CDR3 is TGCGCCAGCAGCCAACGACTAGTAACAAGTGAGCAGTTCTTC. The V call is TRBV4-1, the J call TRBJ2-1; D perhaps matches TRBD2 (6 bases). The V and J ends lost 2 bases and 9 bases respectively, with 14 bases between them. Per the germline V gene, CDR1 is MGHRA and CDR2 is YSYEKL. CDR3 length equals 14 residues.

This clonotype came up a few times. This chain uses TRBV7-9 with TRBJ2-1; D call uncertain. CDR3 size: 14 residues. In germline, CDR1 is SEHNR, CDR2 FQNEAQ (reference sequence). V lost 0 bases, J lost 8 bases, and 11 bases lay in between. CDR3 in amino acids: CASSLASQAHEQFF. For the CDR3, the DNA is TGTGCCAGCAGCTTAGCGTCCCAGGCACATGAGCAGTTCTTC.

This clonotype has only a few counts. V gene TRBV7-9 combines with J gene TRBJ2-3; TRBD1 or TRBD2 may be the D gene (5 bases each). CDR3 length equals 15 residues. Germline CDR1 reads SEHNR; CDR2 reads FQNEAQ (reference sequence). V was clipped by 4 bases and J by 8 bases, with 19 bases between them. Here the CDR3 DNA reads TGTGCCAGCAGCTGGGACCCCAAAGGAGAAGCTACGCAGTATTTT. Translating gives CASSWDPKGEATQYF.

This clonotype has just one count. A read error may explain this, as a much larger clone is one base away. The chain combines TRBV29-1 with TRBJ1-2, with D uncertain. Germline V CDR1 and CDR2: SQVTM, ANQGSEA. The CDR3 sequence is 13 residues long. CDR3 in amino acids: CGVDGGTNYGYTF. The CDR3 region has the DNA TGCGGCGTTGATGGCGGAACTAACTATGGCTACACCTTC.

This chain links TRBV7-8 with TRBJ1-2, with a weak D call TRBD1 (6 bases). In germline, CDR1 is SGHVS, CDR2 FQNEAQ. This CDR3 has 16 amino acids. V was trimmed by 6 bases and J by 5 bases, leaving 22 bases between them. The CDR3 region is CASSSGGARGSYGYTF. The CDR3 DNA sequence: TGTGCCAGCAGTTCTGGGGGGGCCAGGGGTTCGTATGGCTACACCTTC. The full variable domain, rest sourced from reference TRBV7-8 and TRBJ1-2, is GAGVSQSPRYKVAKRGQDVALRCDPISGHVSLFWYQQALGQGPEFLTYFQNEAQLDKSGLPSDRFFAERPEGSVSTLKIQRTQQEDSAVYLCASSSGGARGSYGYTFGSGTRLTVV.

This clonotype has more than one count but fewer than ten. CDR3 protein: CAISGGGYGDTEAFF. The CDR3 DNA sequence: TGTGCCATCAGTGGGGGGGGATACGGGGACACTGAAGCTTTCTTT. The gene calls are TRBV10-3 and TRBJ1-1; a possible D gene is TRBD1 (5 bases). V lost 4 bases and J lost 3, with 15 bases in between. Germline-derived CDR1 and CDR2 are ENHRY and SYGVKD. This CDR3 contains 15 residues.

This chain joins TRBV28 and TRBJ2-5; 7 bases map to TRBD1. In germline, CDR1 is MDHEN, CDR2 SYDVKM. There are 15 residues in the CDR3. V gave up 4 bases and J gave up 5 bases; unmatched junction bases: 10. The CDR3 loop is CASSSQGNFQETQYF. The CDR3 DNA is TGTGCCAGCAGTTCACAGGGGAATTTTCAGGAGACCCAGTACTTC.

The chain carries TRBV4-3 and TRBJ2-3; D uncertain. Trimming took off 1 base at V and 0 bases at J, with 11 bases between the two ends. Germline V gives CDR1 LGHNA, CDR2 YSLEER. The CDR3 extends over 16 amino acids. The DNA for the CDR3 is TGCGCCAGCAGCCAAGTCCCCAGGCCCAGCACAGATACGCAGTATTTT. Its translation: CASSQVPRPSTDTQYF.

A few counts support this clonotype. The V gene is TRBV20-1, the J gene TRBJ1-1; no definite D call. This CDR3 region has 12 residues. Trimming took 0 bases from V and 6 from J, leaving 8 bases between them. In germline, CDR1 is DFQATT, CDR2 SNEGSKA (reference sequence). The CDR3 bases are TGCAGTGCTAGAGAAGCGGGTTCTGAAGCTTTCTTT. Protein sequence: CSAREAGSEAFF.

The chain has TRBV7-2 and TRBJ1-5; D not certain. Per germline, CDR1 SGHTA and CDR2 FQGNSA. V shed 1 base and J shed 6 bases, with 13 bases lying between them. The CDR3 is 15 amino acids. The CDR3 loop is CASSLGVTEGQPQHF. CDR3 nucleotide sequence: TGTGCCAGCAGCTTAGGCGTTACTGAGGGTCAGCCCCAGCATTTT.

The chain employs TRBV21-1 and TRBJ2-3. TRBV21-1 is deemed a pseudogene. The CDR3 is made up of 13 amino acids. CDR3: CASSKAATDTQYF. The CDR3, as DNA: TGTGCCAGCAGCAAAGCGGCCACAGATACGCAGTATTTT.

V and J are TRBV6-2 or TRBV6-3 and TRBJ2-1, with D possibly being TRBD2 (6 bases). The J call may be incorrect, as the DNA end agrees better with TRBJ2-7. Per germline, CDR1 MNHEY and CDR2 SVGEGT. This CDR3 has 18 amino acids. CDR3 loop: CASSWGVRKRLSYNEQYF. The CDR3 bases are TGTGCCAGCAGTTGGGGGGTCCGCAAGCGGCTCTCCTACAATGAGCAGTACTTC.

With respect to this clonotype: One base away lies a much larger clone, so this may be a sequencing read error. The chain has TRBV3-1 and TRBJ2-5; 8 bases align to TRBD2. Unmatched junction bases numbered 11, after V lost 3 bases and J lost 11 bases. CDR3 length: 14 amino acids. From germline, CDR1 is LGHDT and CDR2 YNNKEL (reference sequence). CDR3 sequence reads: CASSQREAYNEQYF. The CDR3, as DNA: TGTGCCAGCAGCCAGCGGGAGGCCTACAATGAGCAGTACTTC.